The clone carrying this T cell receptor (beta chain) was detected only a few times. Its antigen is undetermined. The sample comes from a study of vaccination effects on CD4 cells after COVID-19. Looking at the study overall: Under the ViraFEST assay, PBMC were stimulated with viral peptide pools so that antigen-specific CD4+ T cells expanded. Sequencing was performed afterwards. The patients, a few convalescent individuals, were sampled early and late after vaccination.

Once cultured for 9 to 11 days, the cells underwent separation to obtain CD4+ T cells. The person acquired a PCR-confirmed SARS-CoV-2 infection between March and December 2020. Either the BNT162b2 or mRNA-1273 vaccine was given to participants in two doses. At days 3 and 7, half of the medium was exchanged for IL-2 medium. The data were produced by immunoSEQ multiplex PCR, yet TCRdb's version contains in-frame clones alone and is incomplete. The data contain roughly 30,000 clones, approximately 72% of them singletons. General study results and limits: Long after vaccination, the clones induced by infection and by vaccine shrank markedly in size.

The sequences come from CD4+ T cells from PBMCs cultured without peptide, collected after COVID-19 vaccination. This sequence originates from a human donor who had a prior SARS-CoV-2 infection.

The CDR3 sequence: CASSTGTGGQETQYF. The CDR3 region has the DNA TGTGCCAGCAGCACCGGGACAGGGGGACAAGAGACCCAGTACTTC. V and J are TRBV9 and TRBJ2-5, with 11 bases identical to TRBD1. Trimming took 4 bases from V and 2 from J; bases not matched to a gene: 4. Germline CDR1 reads SGDLS; CDR2 reads YYNGEE. The CDR3 spans 15 residues.